This note documents a single TCR beta chain sequence. The template used for profiling TCR beta VDJ and CDR3 was genomic DNA. TCRdb re-derived calls from the reads in MiXCR, one entry per CDR3 protein. Of about 160,000 distinct CDR3 sequences listed, less than 60% are singletons. The CDR3 is 14 amino acids. Between the trimmed V and J ends, which lost 3 bases and 1 base, there was a span of 12 bases. CDR1 and CDR2 from the germline V gene are DFQATT and SNEGSKA (reference sequence). This sample was taken from a study of CD8+CD57+ T cells in acquired aplastic anemia. Only patients with CD8+CD57+ cell expansion on flow cytometry were chosen for sequencing.

The clonotype was recovered from a human donor with aplastic anemia. Sequencing used sorted CD4+, CD8+, or CD8+CD57+ T cells (not recorded which) from PBMCs. V and J are TRBV20-1 and TRBJ1-1, with unresolved D. In nucleotides, the CDR3 is TGCAGTGCTAGTTACGGACTGGAGAACACTGAAGCTTTCTTT. Its protein is CSASYGLENTEAFF.